The rows below give T cell receptor beta chains drawn from one sample of a study of T cell repertoires in cytomegalovirus infection. Antigens for these TCRs are unknown. Using its own MiXCR run on the reads, TCRdb lists one record per CDR3 protein. This repertoire shows some 800,000 distinct CDR3 sequences, just under 30% found once; its top ten account for less than 15%. This material consisted of cultured CD8+ T cells from PBMCs, taken from culture after CMV antigen stimulation. These receptors were collected from a human donor in good health (CMV status not recorded). Some clones in this sample may be carry-over from other donors' samples. Each CDR3 is given with its conserved first and last residue. The D gene is left open where the match is weak. Clone size is shown for a subset of rows, as once, few, many or a class of expanded clone.

j_call clone_size v_call d_call cdr3_length cdr3_aa cdr3_nt
TRBJ2-2 many TRBV7-8 - 13 CASLPANTGELFF TGTGCCAGCCTTCCTGCGAACACCGGGGAGCTGTTTTTT
TRBJ1-1 - TRBV10-3 - 14 CAISDPQGNTEAFF TGTGCCATCAGTGACCCCCAGGGGAACACTGAAGCTTTCTTT
TRBJ2-1 many TRBV7-2 - 12 CASSFWGDQQFF TGTGCCAGCAGCTTCTGGGGGGACCAGCAGTTCTTC
TRBJ2-5 - TRBV4-2 TRBD2 15 CASSPLAGAGETQYF TGTGCCAGCAGCCCCTTAGCGGGGGCGGGGGAGACCCAGTACTTC
TRBJ2-7 - TRBV27 TRBD1 14 CASSLEGTGNQQYF TGTGCCAGCAGTTTAGAGGGGACAGGGAATCAGCAGTACTTC
TRBJ1-3 many TRBV7-2 - 14 CASSSIGDGNTIYF TGTGCCAGCAGCTCCATTGGAGACGGAAACACCATATATTTT
TRBJ1-2 - TRBV4-2 - 16 CASSQDNVRGGDGYTF TGTGCCAGCAGCCAAGATAACGTTAGGGGAGGGGATGGCTACACCTTC
TRBJ1-6 few TRBV7-6 TRBD1 16 CASRPRQGPYNSPLHF TGTGCCAGCAGACCCAGACAGGGTCCCTATAATTCACCCCTCCACTTT
TRBJ2-1 - TRBV5-4 - 12 CASSVSGDEQFF TGTGCCAGCAGCGTCTCAGGCGATGAGCAGTTCTTC
TRBJ2-1 - TRBV19 TRBD2 16 CASSIVGLAGPNEQFF TGTGCCAGTAGTATAGTGGGACTAGCGGGGCCTAATGAGCAGTTCTTC
TRBJ2-7 - TRBV27 TRBD2 16 CASSLIVAGGFYEQYF TGTGCCAGCAGTTTAATTGTTGCGGGGGGTTTCTACGAGCAGTACTTC
TRBJ2-2 - TRBV12-3/TRBV12-4 - 18 CASSLAHWAENPTGELFF TGTGCCAGCAGTTTAGCGCATTGGGCCGAAAACCCCACCGGGGAGCTGTTTTTT
TRBJ2-2 - TRBV24-1 TRBD1 15 CATSDSDRIGGELFF TGTGCCACCAGTGATTCGGACAGGATAGGCGGGGAGCTGTTTTTT
TRBJ1-5 few TRBV20-1 - 14 CSARDPDSNQPQHF TGCAGTGCTAGAGATCCGGATAGCAATCAGCCCCAGCATTTT
TRBJ2-2 few TRBV7-7 TRBD2 19 CASSLAGGRGGPNTGELFF TGTGCTAGCAGCTTAGCGGGGGGCCGCGGGGGGCCGAACACCGGGGAGCTGTTTTTT
TRBJ1-2 - TRBV19 TRBD1 14 CASSVTGENYGYTF TGTGCCAGTAGTGTAACAGGGGAGAACTATGGCTACACCTTC
TRBJ2-5 - TRBV6-1 TRBD2 15 CASSDLAGAVETQYF TGTGCCAGCAGTGACCTAGCGGGGGCCGTGGAGACCCAGTACTTC
TRBJ2-1 - TRBV6-5 - 14 CASSSLSPYNEQFF TGTGCCAGCAGTTCCTTAAGTCCCTACAATGAGCAGTTCTTC
TRBJ1-3 many TRBV7-2 - 14 CASLDAGSGNTIYF TGTGCCAGCCTCGACGCCGGCTCTGGAAACACCATATATTTT
TRBJ1-1 many TRBV12-3/TRBV12-4 - 15 CASLPVRDPNTEAFF TGTGCCAGCCTTCCGGTCAGGGACCCGAACACTGAAGCTTTCTTT
TRBJ2-7 few TRBV20-1 - 14 CSARGATGIYEQYF TGCAGTGCTAGAGGGGCAACAGGTATCTACGAGCAGTACTTC
TRBJ2-1 many TRBV7-2 - 9 CASGSEQFF TGTGCCAGCGGTAGCGAGCAGTTCTTC
TRBJ1-5 few TRBV7-8 TRBD1 15 CASSLATGFHQPQHF TGTGCCAGCAGCTTAGCGACAGGGTTTCATCAGCCCCAGCATTTT
TRBJ2-2 few TRBV27 - 15 CASSTGGENTGELFF TGTGCCAGCAGTACAGGTGGCGAGAACACCGGGGAGCTGTTTTTT
TRBJ2-3 few TRBV20-1 TRBD1 20 CSARDGLRTGGLWGTDTQYF TGCAGTGCTAGAGATGGACTTCGGACAGGGGGTTTATGGGGCACAGATACGCAGTATTTT
TRBJ1-1 - TRBV7-6 - 13 CAIGGAQNTEAFF TGTGCCATCGGAGGGGCTCAGAACACTGAAGCTTTCTTT
TRBJ2-2 - TRBV19 TRBD2 15 CASTPWGGEGGELFF TGTGCCAGTACTCCTTGGGGGGGTGAGGGCGGGGAGCTGTTTTTT
TRBJ1-1 many TRBV7-6 TRBD1 17 CASSSGQGSPLNTEAFF TGTGCCAGCAGCTCCGGACAGGGGTCCCCTCTTAACACTGAAGCTTTCTTT
TRBJ2-6 many TRBV7-9 - 19 CASRAAWAPQLRGANVLTF TGTGCCAGCAGGGCGGCATGGGCGCCCCAACTCCGTGGGGCCAACGTCCTGACTTTC
TRBJ1-1 - TRBV6-1 - 15 CASSGVLDGGTEAFF TGTGCCAGCAGTGGAGTACTTGACGGAGGCACTGAAGCTTTCTTT
TRBJ1-1 few TRBV7-2 TRBD1 15 CASSQRGQGYTEAFF TGTGCCAGCAGCCAGCGAGGACAGGGTTACACTGAAGCTTTCTTT
TRBJ2-3 - TRBV15 - 16 CATSSDTGLGGDTQYF TGTGCCACCAGCAGCGATACAGGGCTGGGTGGAGATACGCAGTATTTT
TRBJ1-5 - TRBV9 TRBD1 14 CASSAGTANQPQHF TGTGCCAGCAGCGCCGGGACAGCGAATCAGCCCCAGCATTTT
TRBJ1-1 few TRBV2 - 12 CASSDRNAEAFF TGTGCCAGCAGTGACAGAAATGCTGAAGCTTTCTTT
TRBJ2-1 many TRBV7-8 TRBD2 17 CASSSGLAGDIYNEQFF TGTGCCAGCAGCTCGGGACTAGCGGGGGACATCTACAATGAGCAGTTCTTC
TRBJ1-1 few TRBV6-5 - 12 CASSRGGGLLEF TGTGCCAGCAGTCGGGGGGGGGGGCTCCTGGAGTTT
TRBJ2-3 - TRBV7-3 - 14 CASSLVGAQATQYF TGTGCCAGCAGCTTAGTCGGTGCGCAGGCTACGCAGTATTTT
TRBJ2-5 many TRBV7-2 - 13 CASSFRGPETQYF TGTGCCAGCAGCTTCCGGGGGCCAGAGACCCAGTACTTC
TRBJ2-2 few TRBV4-1 - 16 CASSQDTFANTGELFF TGCGCCAGCAGCCAAGATACATTCGCGAACACCGGGGAGCTGTTTTTT
TRBJ2-1 many TRBV7-3 - 15 CASSLIRRTYNEQFF TGTGCCAGCAGCTTAATACGGAGGACCTACAATGAGCAGTTCTTC
TRBJ2-2 - TRBV20-1 TRBD1 20 CSARAYKGTGPKANTGELFF TGCAGTGCTAGAGCCTACAAAGGGACAGGGCCAAAGGCGAACACCGGGGAGCTGTTTTTT
TRBJ2-5 many TRBV7-8 TRBD2 16 CASSLAISGYQETQYF TGTGCCAGCAGCTTAGCAATTAGCGGGTACCAAGAGACCCAGTACTTC
TRBJ1-2 few TRBV4-3 - 16 CASSQDGPASEGGYTF TGCGCCAGCAGCCAAGATGGTCCGGCTTCGGAGGGTGGCTACACCTTC
TRBJ1-2 - TRBV29-1 - 12 CSVETGLDGYTF TGCAGCGTTGAAACAGGGCTTGATGGCTACACCTTC
TRBJ2-1 - TRBV29-1 - 15 CSVEEFTAGNNEQFF TGCAGCGTTGAGGAATTCACCGCAGGGAACAATGAGCAGTTCTTC
TRBJ1-2 - TRBV6-5 - 17 CASSYSKGPRANYGYTF TGTGCCAGCAGTTACTCGAAGGGGCCACGGGCTAACTATGGCTACACCTTC
TRBJ2-1 few TRBV6-4 - 13 CASSEVEQGEQFF TGTGCCAGCAGTGAAGTCGAACAGGGTGAGCAGTTCTTC
TRBJ2-1 - TRBV12-3/TRBV12-4 TRBD2 17 CASSLPLGAGAYNEQFF TGTGCCAGCAGTTTACCGCTAGGAGCGGGGGCCTACAATGAGCAGTTCTTC
TRBJ2-2 - TRBV6-6 - 14 CAAKEQGHTGELFF TGTGCCGCTAAGGAGCAGGGGCACACCGGGGAGCTGTTTTTT
TRBJ2-2 few TRBV4-1 - 13 CASSQRGHGELFF TGCGCCAGCAGCCAAAGGGGTCACGGGGAGCTGTTTTTT
TRBJ1-1 many TRBV12-3/TRBV12-4 - 14 CASSLGGPYTEAFF TGTGCCAGCAGTTTAGGCGGGCCGTACACTGAAGCTTTCTTT
TRBJ2-1 many TRBV7-2 TRBD2 17 CASSLNAGGGAYNEQFF TGTGCCAGCAGCTTAAATGCGGGGGGGGGCGCCTACAATGAGCAGTTCTTC
TRBJ1-5 - TRBV27 - 14 CASSFARRNQPQHF TGTGCCAGCAGTTTTGCCAGACGCAATCAGCCCCAGCATTTT
TRBJ1-2 - TRBV29-1 TRBD1 16 CSVEEDGTGPLDGYTF TGCAGCGTTGAAGAAGACGGGACAGGCCCCCTCGATGGCTACACCTTC
TRBJ2-2 many TRBV7-6 - 15 CASSYPLGDFGELFF TGTGCCAGCAGCTACCCCCTAGGGGACTTCGGGGAGCTGTTTTTT
TRBJ1-1 few TRBV4-1 TRBD1 14 CASRDGQGTAEAFF TGCGCCAGCAGGGATGGACAGGGGACAGCTGAAGCTTTCTTT
TRBJ1-1 few TRBV27 - 14 CASSFGREATEAFF TGTGCCAGCAGTTTTGGACGGGAGGCAACTGAAGCTTTCTTT
TRBJ2-1 - TRBV7-6 TRBD2 15 CASSPVLAPYNEQFF TGTGCCAGCAGCCCCGTACTAGCGCCCTACAATGAGCAGTTCTTC
TRBJ2-2 - TRBV19 TRBD1 15 CASSTYRGRTGELFF TGTGCCAGTAGTACGTACAGGGGGCGGACCGGGGAGCTGTTTTTT